Each of the 18 T cell receptor beta chains below was sequenced from the same sample in a study of shared clonotypes between healthy human individuals. Here immunoSEQ multiplex PCR was the method, and the copy in TCRdb shows in-frame clones only, minus some. In the table there are over a million clones, roughly 97% of which are singletons. Sequencing was performed on naive CD4+ T cells sorted from blood. Noted subset: CD45RA+ positively selected. Source of these receptors: a man aged 25 to 40 in good health.

The chain joins TRBV7-2 to TRBJ2-3; TRBD2 agrees at 8 bases. This CDR3 contains 15 residues. After removal of 4 bases from V and 1 base from J, the junction contained 4 bases not matched to a gene. Germline CDR1 is SGHTA and CDR2 is FQGNSA. CDR3 region: CASSSTSGGTDTQYF. The CDR3 nucleotides are TGTGCCAGCAGCTCTACTAGCGGAGGCACAGATACGCAGTATTTT. Variable domain in full (rest from reference TRBV7-2 and TRBJ2-3): GAGVSQSPSNKVTEKGKDVELRCDPISGHTALYWYRQSLGQGLEFLIYFQGNSAPDKSGLPSDRFSAERTGGSVSTLTIQRTQQEDSAVYLCASSSTSGGTDTQYFGPGTRLTVL.

The V gene is TRBV5-1, the J gene TRBJ1-2; possible D gene TRBD1, 6 bases. The CDR3 has 12 residues. Trimming removed 1 base from V and 8 bases from J, with 9 bases in between. Germline CDR1 and CDR2: SGHRS and YFSETQ. CDR3 nucleotide sequence: TGCGCCAGCAGCTTGTACAGGGTGGGCTACACCTTC. This gives the protein CASSLYRVGYTF.

V is TRBV18 and J is TRBJ1-2, with D perhaps TRBD1 (6 bases). CDR3 length: 13 residues. CDR1 and CDR2 from the germline V gene are KGHSH and LQKENI. V lost 5 bases, J lost 8 bases, and 15 bases lay in between. Here the CDR3 reads CASSAGTRGGYTF. The CDR3 nucleotides are TGTGCCAGCTCAGCCGGGACACGAGGAGGCTACACCTTC.

About this clone itself: Other DNA sequences of this sample code for an identical CDR3. V usage is TRBV18 and J usage is TRBJ2-5; tentative D call: TRBD1 (5 bases). The V and J ends lost 2 bases and 3 bases respectively, with 7 bases between them. The CDR3 sequence is 13 residues long. CDR1 KGHSH and CDR2 LQKENI come from the germline V gene. This CDR3 is CASSPAGKETQYF. For the CDR3, the DNA is TGTGCCAGCTCACCAGCAGGGAAAGAGACCCAGTACTTC. The full variable domain, its missing parts supplied by reference TRBV18 and TRBJ2-5, is NAGVMQNPRHLVRRRGQEARLRCSPMKGHSHVYWYRQLPEEGLKFMVYLQKENIIDESGMPKERFSAEFPKEGPSILRIQQVVRGDSAAYFCASSPAGKETQYFGPGTRLLVL.

This chain connects TRBV27 to TRBJ2-1; TRBD1 aligns across 8 bases. Germline CDR1 MNHEY, CDR2 SMNVEV (reference sequence). V was pared by 4 bases and J by 4 bases, with 6 bases of the junction left unmatched. CDR3 length: 15 residues. CDR3: CASSWTGKGYNEQFF. The CDR3 nucleotides are TGTGCCAGCAGTTGGACAGGGAAGGGGTACAATGAGCAGTTCTTC.

J is TRBJ2-7 and V is TRBV5-4, with D tentatively TRBD1 or TRBD2 (5 bases each). CDR3 length equals 12 residues. Germline V gives CDR1 SGHNT, CDR2 YYREEE (reference sequence). Trimming cost V 9 bases and J 4 bases, with 14 bases left between them. CDR3 sequence reads: CATGADYYEQYF. CDR3 nucleotides: TGTGCCACCGGGGCAGATTATTACGAGCAGTACTTC.

The gene calls are TRBV5-1 and TRBJ2-3; 7 positions match TRBD2. V dropped 2 bases and J dropped 5; count of bases not matched to a gene: 8. CDR3 length: 15 amino acids. Germline loops: CDR1 SGHRS, CDR2 YFSETQ. The CDR3 here is CASSLGGSGVDTQYF. As DNA, the CDR3 is TGCGCCAGCAGCTTAGGCGGGAGCGGGGTAGATACGCAGTATTTT. The whole variable domain, filled in from reference TRBV5-1 and TRBJ2-3, reads KAGVTQTPRYLIKTRGQQVTLSCSPISGHRSVSWYQQTPGQGLQFLFEYFSETQRNKGNFPGRFSGRQFSNSRSEMNVSTLELGDSALYLCASSLGGSGVDTQYFGPGTRLTVL.

V and J are TRBV29-1 and TRBJ2-5; no reliable D call. With 1 base removed from V and 7 bases from J, the gap between germline ends came to 7 bases. This CDR3 contains 11 residues. Germline CDR1 and CDR2: SQVTM and ANQGSEA. CDR3 protein: CSVEGYATQYF. CDR3 nucleotides: TGCAGCGTTGAAGGGTATGCGACCCAGTACTTC.

The chain employs TRBV6-1 and TRBJ1-1; 7 bases match TRBD1. CDR1 and CDR2 (germline): MNHNS, SASEGT. Trimming removed 6 bases from V and 1 base from J; junction bases left unmatched: 2. The CDR3 length is 13 residues. As DNA, the CDR3 is TGTGCCAGCAGGAGACAGGGGAACACTGAAGCTTTCTTT. This encodes CASRRQGNTEAFF.

The chain recombines TRBV10-2 with TRBJ2-7; D may be TRBD2 (6 bases). CDR1 is WSHSY, CDR2 SAAADI, per germline. Deletions cut 6 bases from V and 6 bases from J, with 24 bases between. The CDR3 length is 16 residues. The CDR3 coding sequence is TGCGCCAGCAGACCCCATAGCGGAACCACTTTTCCCGAGCAGTACTTC. It translates to CASRPHSGTTFPEQYF.

The chain joins TRBV10-1 to TRBJ2-2; perhaps TRBD1 as D (6 bases). CDR1 WNHNN and CDR2 SYGVQD come from the germline V gene (reference sequence). Trimming cost V 5 bases and J 2 bases, with 9 bases left between them. This CDR3 is built from 14 residues. CDR3 DNA sequence: TGCGCCAGCAGTACAGGGATAAACACCGGGGAGCTGTTTTTT. Translating it yields CASSTGINTGELFF.

The chain employs TRBV7-8 and TRBJ2-5; weak D call: TRBD1 (6 bases). The CDR3 extends over 15 amino acids. The V end lost 6 bases, the J end lost 0 bases, and 14 bases lay between the germline ends. Germline assignment: CDR1 SGHVS and CDR2 FQNEAQ. CDR3 in DNA: TGTGCCAGCAGGCAAGAGGGGGTTTACCAAGAGACCCAGTACTTC. Encoded protein: CASRQEGVYQETQYF.

The rearrangement uses TRBV28 and TRBJ1-2; D might be TRBD1 (5 bases). The V end was cut by 8 bases, the J end by 9 bases, with 19 bases between. Germline CDR1 and CDR2: MDHEN and SYDVKM. The CDR3 extends over 13 amino acids. CDR3 sequence (DNA): TGTGCCAGCGGCCTGGGACTTGAGATAAGCTACACCTTC. Encoded protein: CASGLGLEISYTF.

The genes are TRBV5-1 and TRBJ1-2, with D maybe TRBD1 (5 bases). This CDR3 is built from 14 residues. Trimming took off 4 bases at V and 6 bases at J, with 16 bases between the two ends. CDR1 is SGHRS and CDR2 is YFSETQ in the germline V gene. CDR3 nucleotide sequence: TGCGCCAGCAGCAGCGGGAGGGGCGCGGATGGCTACACCTTC. Protein product: CASSSGRGADGYTF.

J is TRBJ2-7 and V is TRBV4-1, with a weak D call TRBD1 (5 bases). V lost 1 base and J 2 bases, leaving 12 bases between the germline ends. CDR1 and CDR2 (germline): MGHRA, YSYEKL. The CDR3 sequence is 15 residues long. Here the CDR3 reads CASSQARANPYEQYF. The CDR3 DNA reads as TGCGCCAGCAGCCAAGCCAGGGCCAACCCCTACGAGCAGTACTTC.

This CDR3 is CASSPGHVGQHQPQHF. The CDR3 nucleotides are TGTGCCAGCAGCCCCGGCCATGTAGGACAGCATCAGCCCCAGCATTTT. The rearrangement links TRBV5-5 to TRBJ1-5; possible D gene TRBD1, 6 bases. The germline V gene has CDR1 SGHKS and CDR2 YYEKEE (reference sequence). V was pared by 4 bases and J by 5 bases, with 19 bases between. This CDR3 spans 16 amino acids.

V is TRBV19 and J is TRBJ1-1, with D hard to call. Germline V gene data show CDR1 as LNHDA and CDR2 as SQIVND (reference sequence). V was pared by 4 bases and J by 0 bases, with 12 bases between. There are 15 residues in the CDR3. DNA for the CDR3: TGTGCCAGTAGTACCCTTGGACTAATGAACACTGAAGCTTTCTTT. It yields the protein CASSTLGLMNTEAFF.

The gene calls are TRBV18 and TRBJ1-3, with TRBD1 matching over 12 bases. In germline, CDR1 is KGHSH, CDR2 LQKENI. Germline trimming cut 2 bases from V and 2 bases from J; bases unmatched to any gene: 19. This CDR3 spans 22 amino acids. CDR3 coding DNA: TGTGCCAGCTCACCATTGCCGGGACAGGGGGCGCGTAAAGACTCGGCTGGAAACACCATATATTTT. Translating it yields CASSPLPGQGARKDSAGNTIYF.